A single sample gave rise to the 15 T cell receptor beta chains below, sequenced in a study of CD8 T cells in ankylosing spondylitis. What these receptors recognize is not known. MiXCR was run by TCRdb on the 5' RACE reads, yielding one entry per CDR3 protein. This sample has roughly 370,000 distinct CDR3 sequences, with 20% to 25% found just once. Study-wide points: It appeared that ankylosing spondylitis blood was characterized by a TCR beta motif of about 8 highly homologous variants.

The sequenced sample was blood, either unsorted or a sorted T cell fraction (not recorded which). The source is a male donor with ankylosing spondylitis.

This clonotype appeared a few times. The rearrangement joins TRBV12-3 or TRBV12-4 to TRBJ1-1; D unresolved. The CDR3 contains 12 residues. Trimming removed 1 base at V and 10 bases at J, with 10 bases between. CDR3 sequence (DNA): TGTGCCAGCAGTTTAGTTCACTCCCCAGCTTTCTTT. This sequence encodes CASSLVHSPAFF.

This clonotype was observed many times. The chain uses TRBV5-1 and TRBJ2-1; 9 bases agree with TRBD1. V lost 0 bases to trimming and J lost 9 bases; unmatched junction nucleotides: 7. The CDR3 has 15 amino acids. Germline values: CDR1 SGHRS, CDR2 YFSETQ. This chain's CDR3 is CASSLDRGQSGEQFF. The CDR3 coding sequence is TGCGCCAGCAGCTTGGACAGGGGGCAATCCGGTGAGCAGTTCTTC.

The chain links TRBV6-2 or TRBV6-3 to TRBJ1-6, with 10 bases that match TRBD1. V lost 0 bases and J lost 3; bases outside the gene matches: 2. The CDR3 covers 17 residues. Germline CDR1 and CDR2: MNHEY and SVGEGT. The CDR3 DNA follows: TGTGCCAGCAGTTACTCCCGGGACAGGGGCTATAATTCACCCCTCCACTTT. It translates to CASSYSRDRGYNSPLHF.

The genes are TRBV19 and TRBJ2-6; TRBD1 might be the D (6 bases). Trimming cost V 6 bases and J 2 bases, with 11 bases left between them. The CDR3 has 15 residues. Germline V lookup: CDR1 LNHDA, CDR2 SQIVND (reference sequence). CDR3 bases: TGTGCCAGTAGCAACACAGGGCCTGGGGCCAACGTCCTGACTTTC. Its protein product is CASSNTGPGANVLTF.

The V and J genes are TRBV20-1 and TRBJ2-1; the D is unclear. From germline, CDR1 is DFQATT and CDR2 SNEGSKA (reference sequence). This CDR3 is built from 15 residues. V was clipped by 4 bases and J by 0 bases, with 13 bases between them. The CDR3 DNA follows: TGCAGTGCTATCATTGAACCGAGCTCCTACAATGAGCAGTTCTTC. Its protein is CSAIIEPSSYNEQFF.

The rearrangement links TRBV7-8 to TRBJ2-1; no clear D gene. The CDR3 sequence is 14 residues long. The germline V gene has CDR1 SGHVS and CDR2 FQNEAQ. Trimming removed 5 bases at V and 3 bases at J, with 11 bases between. CDR3 coding DNA: TGTGCCAGCAGCACTCTGGGAAACTACAATGAGCAGTTCTTC. Amino acid sequence: CASSTLGNYNEQFF. The whole variable domain, remainder taken from reference TRBV7-8 and TRBJ2-1, is GAGVSQSPRYKVAKRGQDVALRCDPISGHVSLFWYQQALGQGPEFLTYFQNEAQLDKSGLPSDRFFAERPEGSVSTLKIQRTQQEDSAVYLCASSTLGNYNEQFFGPGTRLTVL.

This clonotype has a count of ten or more. V usage is TRBV20-1 and J usage is TRBJ2-4, with TRBD1 identical over 9 bases. The J segment lost 1 base and the V segment lost 2 bases, leaving 3 bases of the junction unmatched. The CDR3 has 15 amino acids. Looked up from germline, CDR1 is DFQATT and CDR2 is SNEGSKA (reference sequence). The CDR3 DNA sequence: TGCAGTGCTAGAAAAGGACAGGGGGCCAAAAACATTCAGTACTTC. This codes for CSARKGQGAKNIQYF.

This clonotype came up a few times. The gene calls are TRBV15 and TRBJ1-2; 8 bases align to TRBD1. V shed 8 bases and J 3 bases; nucleotides not matched to a gene: 5. The CDR3 is made up of 13 amino acids. Germline values: CDR1 LNHNV, CDR2 YYDKDF (reference sequence). This CDR3 reads CATGTGGDYGYTF. In DNA form, the CDR3 reads TGTGCCACCGGGACAGGCGGCGACTATGGCTACACCTTC. The full variable domain, its missing parts supplied by reference TRBV15 and TRBJ1-2, is DAMVIQNPRYQVTQFGKPVTLSCSQTLNHNVMYWYQQKSSQAPKLLFHYYDKDFNNEADTPDNFQSRRPNTSFCFLDIRSPGLGDTAMYLCATGTGGDYGYTFGSGTRLTVV.

This clonotype turned up a few times. This chain connects TRBV12-3 or TRBV12-4 to TRBJ1-2; D remains unclear. This CDR3 region has 12 residues. Trimming stripped 8 bases from V and 12 bases from J, with 19 bases between. The CDR3 DNA follows: TGTGCCAGCTCCCAATCAGTGGCCCGGCACACCTTC. The encoded protein is CASSQSVARHTF.

The chain recombines TRBV9 with TRBJ2-5, with D unclear. Trimming took 1 base from V and 3 from J, leaving 7 bases between them. Germline lookup yields CDR1 SGDLS and CDR2 YYNGEE. The length of the CDR3 is 13 residues. CDR3 sequence reads: CASSVRVEETQYF. The CDR3 coding sequence is TGTGCCAGCAGCGTACGGGTCGAAGAGACCCAGTACTTC.

This chain joins TRBV5-6 and TRBJ2-7; possible D gene TRBD1, 6 bases. The CDR3 runs to 14 residues. The germline V gene has CDR1 SGHDT and CDR2 YYEEEE. Trimming stripped 4 bases from V and 3 bases from J, with 14 bases between. The CDR3 DNA follows: TGTGCCAGCAGCCACGGGACACCCGGCTACGAGCAGTACTTC. This translates into CASSHGTPGYEQYF.

This clonotype was seen a few times. The V gene is TRBV2, the J gene TRBJ2-5, with 7 bases identical to TRBD2. The V segment lost 6 bases and the J segment 0 bases; nucleotides outside the gene matches: 1. CDR1 and CDR2 from the germline V gene are SNHLY and FYNNEI. The CDR3 is 13 residues long. CDR3 region: CASRGGHQETQYF. DNA for the CDR3: TGTGCCAGCAGGGGAGGGCACCAAGAGACCCAGTACTTC.

The chain uses TRBV12-3 or TRBV12-4 and TRBJ2-2; D perhaps matches TRBD2 (6 bases). V dropped 6 bases and J dropped 4 bases, with 9 bases sitting between them. This CDR3 region has 13 residues. The CDR3 spells CASSGSRTGELFF. For the CDR3, the DNA is TGTGCCAGCAGCGGGAGCCGCACCGGGGAGCTGTTTTTT.

The chain couples TRBV5-6 to TRBJ1-5; D not certain. V lost 4 bases and J lost 0, with 11 bases in between. This CDR3 has 15 residues. The germline gives CDR1 SGHDT, CDR2 YYEEEE. As DNA, the CDR3 is TGTGCCAGCAGCGATCGGCGCACTAGCAATCAGCCCCAGCATTTT. Protein sequence: CASSDRRTSNQPQHF.

This clonotype has a count of ten or more. The chain uses TRBV4-1 and TRBJ2-7; D is possibly TRBD2 (6 bases). Trimming took 1 base from V and 0 from J, leaving 16 bases between them. This CDR3 is 17 amino acids long. The germline V gene has CDR1 MGHRA and CDR2 YSYEKL. CDR3 sequence: CASSQAEGLTYSYEQYF. The CDR3, as DNA: TGCGCCAGCAGCCAAGCCGAGGGACTTACTTACTCCTACGAGCAGTACTTC.